This section outlines one TCR beta chain sequence together with its context. Its antigen specificity is not known. Per-nucleotide qualities are absent, and no much larger clonotype sits a single base away. The donors were included in the validation cohort of some 120 subjects, a group kept apart from the roughly 700-subject first cohort. The data originate from a study of cytomegalovirus exposure and HLA in healthy donors (dated by TCRdb to the late 2010s). About the full investigation: The 650 to 800 repertoires of the first cohort and the 110 or so validation repertoires were produced on the same platform, according to a later analysis. The aim of the study was to test whether cataloging public T cell receptors could identify signatures of past pathogen exposure. A separate validation cohort of roughly 120 different subjects was used in addition to the 666-subject first cohort. High-throughput TCR immunosequencing, statistical association of individual TCRs with disease status, and machine learning were combined to predict cytomegalovirus infection status.

A distance of 8 bases separates the germline ends of V and J, which lose 2 bases and 4 bases respectively. The CDR3 contains 12 residues, cysteine and phenylalanine counted. Only the CDR3 DNA is retained, 36 bases long and in frame from the first base. CDR1 GTSNPN and CDR2 SVGIG were looked up in the germline V gene (reference sequence). Receptors were amplified or captured by the immunoSEQ multiplex PCR assay. From the authors' description of their analysis: A statistical classification framework was built for diagnosing cytomegalovirus status from the catalog of TCR beta chain sequences. TCRdb re-hosts the immuneACCESS table, in-frame sequences only. Its copies lack some clones; in the studies checked, an unresolved V gene accounts for under half of them, and the cause for the rest is not known. The V and J calls and clone size were taken over from that table, and D and trimming were inferred from the DNA. The sample data list 250,000 to 300,000 clones, and almost 90% of these were observed just once. The ten largest clones take up 0.37% of the sample.

Results and caveats for the whole study, not just this receptor: A total of 164 TCR beta chains were listed by the study as associated with cytomegalovirus. Across donors, most TCR sequences were observed very rarely, whereas some public TCRs were present in many individuals. The authors suggested that the approach could potentially be generalized to other disease states and immunological phenotypes. A later analysis had no HLA typing for the validation cohort, so co-occurrence there was scored across all 120 repertoires. A later analysis found that TCRs clustered in the first cohort also tended to co-occur in the roughly 120 validation repertoires, with approximately 93% of cluster scores above 0. Cytomegalovirus status was reported to be diagnosed by the classifier with high specificity and sensitivity in both the original and validation cohorts. Three of the identified cytomegalovirus-associated TCR beta chains were confirmed in vitro to be specific for cytomegalovirus antigens.

The sequencing sample was made of PBMCs. This sequence uses TRBV30 and TRBJ1-2; the D gene remains uncertain. The receptor's source is a woman aged 18-35 years in good health and CMV-seronegative. The CDR3 has the sequence CAWSPGVYGYTF. The DNA is TGTGCCTGGAGTCCCGGGGTCTATGGCTACACCTTC.